This TCR beta chain came from a study of T cells in Graves' hyperthyroidism and ophthalmopathy. Overall study context: Staff took peripheral blood when the initial diagnosis was made, before any treatment began.

Study observations and caveats: The model foresaw ophthalmopathy a median around 6.8 months prior to onset.

Amplification of TCR beta CDR3 regions used RNA as the template. Primed by the HTBI set, a first-round RT-PCR was run on the TCR CDR3. One entry per CDR3 protein results from TCRdb running MiXCR on the multiplex PCR reads. The sample lists 200,000 or so distinct CDR3 sequences, roughly a sixth occurring once. Germline V gene data show CDR1 as SGHTA and CDR2 as FQGNSA. CDR3 length: 18 residues. V dropped 8 bases and J dropped 4 bases, with 27 bases sitting between them. As concerns this clonotype: What it recognizes is unknown.

The hyperthyroidism was newly diagnosed and had lasted under 2 months; the patients were aged 18 to 65. The study left out patients who had uncontrolled infection, other autoimmune disease, pregnancy or lactation. The chain is built from TRBV7-2 and TRBJ2-1, with D possibly matching TRBD2 (5 bases). The TCR comes from a woman in her forties or fifties with Graves' hyperthyroidism. What was sequenced was blood. Here the CDR3 reads CASSLTLDSAGHYNEQFF. The CDR3 bases are TGTGCCAGCTCACTAACCCTGGACTCGGCCGGTCATTACAATGAGCAGTTCTTC.